The 25 T cell receptor beta chains below come from one sample, sequenced in a study of blood T cell repertoires in COVID-19. Here immunoSEQ multiplex PCR was the method, and the copy in TCRdb shows in-frame clones only, minus some. The data show nearly 90,000 clones, 60% to 80% seen once. Sequencing used peripheral blood. Source of these receptors: a woman aged 80 or over with acute or convalescent COVID-19.

V usage is TRBV5-4 and J usage is TRBJ2-7; D unresolved. Germline V lookup: CDR1 SGHNT, CDR2 YYREEE (reference sequence). The CDR3 has 12 residues. Between the trimmed V and J ends, which lost 0 bases and 3 bases, there was a span of 4 bases. CDR3 loop: CASSLGRYEQYF. DNA for the CDR3: TGTGCCAGCAGCTTGGGTCGCTACGAGCAGTACTTC. The variable domain in full, with the rest retrieved from reference TRBV5-4 and TRBJ2-7, is ETGVTQSPTHLIKTRGQQVTLRCSSQSGHNTVSWYQQALGQGPQFIFQYYREEENGRGNFPPRFSGLQFPNYSSELNVNALELDDSALYLCASSLGRYEQYFGPGTRLTVT.

This clone was recorded once. The chain joins TRBV6-1 to TRBJ2-5, with D possibly being TRBD1 (5 bases). Trimming left V 5 bases short and J 2 bases short, with 9 bases between. CDR1 is MNHNS and CDR2 is SASEGT in the germline V gene. The CDR3 totals 13 residues. CDR3 in DNA: TGTGCCAGCAGTTATAGGGGTCAAGAGACCCAGTACTTC. It codes for CASSYRGQETQYF.

This chain links TRBV2 with TRBJ2-3; 11 nucleotides align to TRBD2. V lost 5 bases and J lost 0; bases outside the gene matches: 1. CDR1 and CDR2 from the germline V gene are SNHLY and FYNNEI. CDR3 length: 15 amino acids. CDR3 residues: CASSRLAGSTDTQYF. In DNA form, the CDR3 reads TGTGCCAGCAGTCGACTAGCGGGGAGCACAGATACGCAGTATTTT.

The genes are TRBV19 and TRBJ1-2; 7 bases are a match to TRBD1. This CDR3 contains 14 residues. CDR1 LNHDA and CDR2 SQIVND come from the germline V gene (reference sequence). V gave up 6 bases and J gave up 3 bases; unmatched junction bases: 7. CDR3 loop: CASSDRVEDYGYTF. DNA for the CDR3: TGTGCCAGTAGCGACAGGGTCGAAGACTATGGCTACACCTTC.

The chain couples TRBV7-2 to TRBJ2-3; 8 nucleotides agree with TRBD1. This CDR3 has 14 residues. Germline CDR1 reads SGHTA; CDR2 reads FQGNSA. The V gene end was trimmed by 6 bases and the J gene end by 0 bases; junction bases not matched to a gene: 2. CDR3 nucleotide sequence: TGTGCCAGCAGGCGGACAGGGAGCACAGATACGCAGTATTTT. It specifies CASRRTGSTDTQYF.

This clone has just a few counts. The chain has TRBV3-1 (or the pseudogene TRBV3-2) and TRBJ2-2, with D tentatively TRBD2 (5 bases). Germline CDR1 reads LGHDT; CDR2 reads YNNKEL (reference sequence). The CDR3 has 13 amino acids. Deletions cut 6 bases from V and 2 bases from J, with 7 bases between. The CDR3 loop is CASRRANTGELFF. CDR3 coding DNA: TGTGCCAGCAGGAGGGCTAACACCGGGGAGCTGTTTTTT.

The chain is built from TRBV5-6 and TRBJ1-2, with D tentatively TRBD1 (5 bases). Trimming left V 0 bases short and J 2 bases short, with 8 bases between. The germline V gene encodes CDR1 SGHDT and CDR2 YYEEEE. This CDR3 is built from 14 residues. The DNA for the CDR3 is TGTGCCAGCAGCTTGGGACAGCAAAACTATGGCTACACCTTC. This gives the protein CASSLGQQNYGYTF.

V usage is TRBV9 and J usage is TRBJ2-7; D perhaps matches TRBD1 (6 bases). Trimming cost V 4 bases and J 0 bases, with 14 bases left between them. Per the germline V gene, CDR1 is SGDLS and CDR2 is YYNGEE. CDR3 length equals 15 residues. The CDR3 bases are TGTGCCAGCAGCCCCCGAGGCAGGGGCTCCTACGAGCAGTACTTC. Translating it yields CASSPRGRGSYEQYF.

The chain employs TRBV6-5 and TRBJ1-3; D is possibly TRBD1 (6 bases). Germline assignment: CDR1 MNHEY and CDR2 SVGAGI. The CDR3 covers 15 residues. V lost 6 bases, J lost 4 bases, and 16 bases lay in between. The CDR3 spells CASRAIQGSGNTIYF. The CDR3, as DNA: TGTGCCAGCAGGGCAATTCAGGGGTCGGGAAACACCATATATTTT.

This sequence joins TRBV19 and TRBJ2-1, with 8 bases identical to TRBD1. This CDR3 is built from 15 residues. V gave up 2 bases and J gave up 3 bases; unmatched junction bases: 3. The germline V gene has CDR1 LNHDA and CDR2 SQIVND (reference sequence). The CDR3 nucleotides read TGTGCCAGTAGTATAACCGGGACAGGCTACAATGAGCAGTTCTTC. It yields the protein CASSITGTGYNEQFF.

This chain joins TRBV11-2 and TRBJ1-6; D gene uncertain. CDR3 length: 16 residues. V dropped 2 bases and J dropped 8 bases, with 16 bases sitting between them. The germline V gene has CDR1 SGHAT and CDR2 FQNNGV. CDR3 nucleotides: TGTGCCAGCAGCTTAATGACGGGCTACGGGGATTCACCCCTCCACTTT. Its translation is CASSLMTGYGDSPLHF.

This chain connects TRBV2 to TRBJ1-2, with D perhaps matching TRBD1 (6 bases). Germline lookup yields CDR1 SNHLY and CDR2 FYNNEI. V was cut by 8 bases and J by 0 bases, with 13 bases left in between. CDR3 length: 14 amino acids. As DNA, the CDR3 is TGTGCCAGCCACAGGGACGGAGCTAACTATGGCTACACCTTC. Translated: CASHRDGANYGYTF.

The chain employs TRBV3-1 (or the pseudogene TRBV3-2) and TRBJ1-1; no clear D. The V end lost 7 bases, the J end lost 1 base, and 13 bases lay between the germline ends. The CDR3 extends over 14 amino acids. Germline V CDR1 and CDR2: LGHDT, YNNKEL (reference sequence). The CDR3 DNA follows: TGTGCCAGCAACCAGCGGGGAGCGAACACTGAAGCTTTCTTT. Amino acid sequence: CASNQRGANTEAFF.

The rearrangement links TRBV7-2 to TRBJ2-2, with TRBD2 matching over 9 bases. V dropped 2 bases and J dropped 7; count of bases not matched to a gene: 5. The germline V gene encodes CDR1 SGHTA and CDR2 FQGNSA. The CDR3 loop spans 15 amino acids. CDR3 residues: CASSLRRGGFGELFF. CDR3 coding DNA: TGTGCCAGCAGCTTACGGCGGGGGGGCTTCGGGGAGCTGTTTTTT.

The CDR3 DNA reads as TGTGCCACCCAGAGACAGGGAGACTATGGCTACACCTTC. This sequence encodes CATQRQGDYGYTF. The rearrangement uses TRBV14 and TRBJ1-2; TRBD1 matches at 7 bases. From germline, CDR1 is SGHDN and CDR2 FVKESK. Trimming took 10 bases from V and 3 from J; bases not matched to a gene: 8. CDR3 length: 13 amino acids.

This clone was detected only once. The rearrangement joins TRBV30 to TRBJ1-3; D gene unclear. Germline-derived CDR1 and CDR2 are GTSNPN and SVGIG (reference sequence). The germline V and J ends were trimmed by 1 base and 3 bases, with 7 bases remaining between them. The length of the CDR3 is 13 residues. The CDR3 spells CAWSGSFGNTIYF. The CDR3 region has the DNA TGTGCCTGGAGTGGTTCATTTGGAAACACCATATATTTT.

The chain combines TRBV27 with TRBJ2-2; a possible D gene is TRBD2 (6 bases). The V gene's germline CDR1 is MNHEY and CDR2 SMNVEV (reference sequence). Between the trimmed V and J ends, which lost 6 bases and 7 bases, there was a span of 12 bases. The CDR3 loop spans 13 amino acids. CDR3 protein: CASRYVGGGELFF. The DNA for the CDR3 is TGTGCCAGCAGATATGTGGGGGGCGGGGAGCTGTTTTTT.

V is TRBV6-1 and J is TRBJ1-4; TRBD1 matches at 7 bases. V lost 5 bases and J lost 4; bases outside the gene matches: 4. The CDR3 loop spans 14 amino acids. Germline V gives CDR1 MNHNS, CDR2 SASEGT. CDR3 residues: CASSFTGVNEKLFF. The CDR3 nucleotides read TGTGCCAGCAGTTTCACAGGGGTTAATGAAAAACTGTTTTTT.

This clone was seen more than once but under ten times. This chain connects TRBV7-2 to TRBJ1-2; D is ambiguous. Looked up from germline, CDR1 is SGHTA and CDR2 is FQGNSA. The CDR3 extends over 13 amino acids. The V end lost 1 base, the J end lost 3 bases, and 6 bases lay between the germline ends. CDR3 DNA: TGTGCCAGCAGCTTAGACAGTTACTATGGCTACACCTTC. Its protein is CASSLDSYYGYTF. The full variable domain, with the rest looked up from reference TRBV7-2 and TRBJ1-2, is GAGVSQSPSNKVTEKGKDVELRCDPISGHTALYWYRQSLGQGLEFLIYFQGNSAPDKSGLPSDRFSAERTGGSVSTLTIQRTQQEDSAVYLCASSLDSYYGYTFGSGTRLTVV.

The chain joins TRBV7-6 to TRBJ1-2; TRBD1 might be the D (5 bases). Germline V gives CDR1 SGHVS, CDR2 FNYEAQ. CDR3 length: 14 residues. The V end was cut by 0 bases, the J end by 5 bases, with 10 bases between. CDR3 region: CASSLAEGDYGYTF. The CDR3 bases are TGTGCCAGCAGCTTAGCGGAAGGGGATTATGGCTACACCTTC.

The chain joins TRBV6-5 to TRBJ2-7; weak D call: TRBD2 (7 bases). CDR1 and CDR2 from the germline V gene are MNHEY and SVGAGI. The CDR3 consists of 14 residues. CDR3 nucleotide sequence: TGTGCAGCAGCGCGGGGGAGGGGGTCCTACGAGCAGTACTTC. This gives the protein CAAARGRGSYEQYF.

This sequence joins TRBV6-5 and TRBJ1-1, with D perhaps TRBD1 (6 bases). Germline CDR1 MNHEY, CDR2 SVGAGI. Trimming stripped 10 bases from V and 7 bases from J, with 10 bases between. The CDR3 sequence is 10 residues long. Here the CDR3 reads CATQGYEAFF. CDR3 nucleotide sequence: TGTGCCACCCAGGGGTATGAAGCTTTCTTT.

This chain joins TRBV9 and TRBJ1-3, with no clear D. The germline V and J ends were trimmed by 4 bases and 0 bases, with 8 bases remaining between them. The CDR3 is made up of 14 amino acids. The V gene's germline CDR1 is SGDLS and CDR2 YYNGEE. The CDR3 here is CASSTTFSGNTIYF. The DNA of the CDR3 is TGTGCCAGCAGCACTACCTTCTCTGGAAACACCATATATTTT.

This clone was seen a single time. CDR3 in DNA: TGTGCCAGCAGCTTTGGACAGGGTTCCGGGGAGCTGTTTTTT. Its protein is CASSFGQGSGELFF. The chain has TRBV11-3 and TRBJ2-2; the match to TRBD1 covers 8 bases. J gave up 6 bases and V 3 bases, and 3 bases lay outside the gene matches. Germline V gene data show CDR1 as SGHNT and CDR2 as YENEEA. This CDR3 region has 14 residues.

The chain is built from TRBV4-3 and TRBJ2-7, with TRBD1 matching 9 bases. This CDR3 comprises 15 residues. Unmatched junction bases numbered 6, after V lost 3 bases and J lost 3 bases. Germline CDR1 LGHNA, CDR2 YSLEER. In DNA, the CDR3 is TGCGCCAGCAGCCATGGACAGGGGTACGACTACGAGCAGTACTTC. Its protein is CASSHGQGYDYEQYF.